The subject of this entry is one T cell receptor beta chain. The clone's antigen remains unknown. No base quality information exists; no much larger clone differs at one position. The V end loses 1 base and the J end loses 9 bases, and a stretch of 16 bases separates them. The CDR3 covers 15 residues, taking in both the cysteine and the phenylalanine. The kept DNA is CDR3 alone, 45 bases in frame from the first base. In the germline V gene, CDR1 corresponds to KGHSH and CDR2 to LQKENI. The data were taken from a study of blood T cell repertoires in COVID-19 (dated by TCRdb to the early 2020s). Turning to the overall study: Samples covering the acute and convalescent phases of COVID-19 were provided by collaborators in the United States, Italy and Spain. The prospective study material was composed of cDNA or gDNA derived from T cells, B-cell-depleted T cells, or PBMCs. The dataset comprised deeply sampled blood TCRbeta repertoires from subjects exposed to, actively infected with, or recovered from COVID-19. A freely available public database, intended as a resource for researchers studying the immune response to SARS-CoV-2, is where the repertoires were released. The samples were drawn from two sources: the first 160 participants of the ongoing ImmuneRACE study, and over 950 subjects contributed by 6 global collaborators. The sample metadata nearly always contained a de-identified subject ID, COVID-19 status, age in years and sex. HLA class I and class II types, where available, came from metadata supplied by the sample provider rather than from assay-based typing.

Collaborating institutions collected whole blood in K2EDTA tubes following their own protocols. For TCRbeta analysis, collaborators shipped samples as frozen whole blood, isolated PBMCs, or DNA extracted from either of those sample types. The immunoSEQ Assay, a bias-controlled multiplex PCR, was used to amplify TCRbeta CDR3 regions from genomic DNA. Regarding the original processing steps: The number of nucleated cells in each sample was estimated by amplification of reference gene primers within the assay. Sequence reads were collapsed and filtered to measure the absolute abundance of every unique TCRbeta CDR3 rearrangement. For each sample, productive Simpson clonality was calculated by taking the square root of Simpson's diversity index across productive rearrangements. TCRdb obtained this table from immuneACCESS and retained in-frame rearrangements with V and J assigned. These tables miss some clones; where compared with another copy, unresolved V genes account for less than half of the shortfall, and the remainder is unexplained. That table supplies the V and J calls and clone size; D and trimming were determined from the DNA. The sample includes 250,000 to 350,000 clones, with 86% observed a single time. 1.5% to 2% of the sample goes to the ten largest clones.

Results and caveats for the whole study, not just this receptor: The amount of clinical and demographic metadata varied by source and participant and was provided uncurated.

Sequenced sample: peripheral blood. The sequence links TRBV18 to TRBJ2-1, and possibly TRBD1, on 5 matching bases. The receptor's source is a woman aged 45 to 65 with acute or convalescent COVID-19. CDR3 loop: CASSPQSGSATEQFF. The DNA sequence follows: TGTGCCAGCTCACCACAGTCAGGGTCGGCTACTGAGCAGTTCTTC.